This TCR beta chain was recovered during a study of OX40 agonist ivuxolimab in advanced cancers. Context from the whole study: Ivuxolimab was a fully human IgG2 agonistic monoclonal antibody targeting the costimulatory receptor OX40 (CD134). The paper reports the monotherapy dose-escalation portion (N of about 50 patients) of the phase I ivuxolimab trial. In the dose-escalation cohort, more than 80% of patients were male, and the mean age was around 60 years with a range of roughly 23 to 79. Partial responses were achieved by three dose-escalation patients, of whom one had hepatocellular carcinoma and two had cutaneous melanoma. Among the roughly 52 dose-escalation patients, around 19 had hepatocellular carcinoma, roughly 15 melanoma, 9 renal cell carcinoma and 9 head and neck cancer. Intravenous ivuxolimab was administered to patients every 2 weeks at six dose levels: 0.01, 0.1, 0.3, 1.5, 3 and 10 mg/kg. Patients were allowed to have had prior anti-PD-1, anti-PD-L1 or anti-CTLA-4 therapy, and 40% to 45% of the dose-escalation patients had previously received checkpoint inhibitors. The purpose of peripheral TCRbeta sequencing was to test whether ivuxolimab changed TCR sequence diversity and led to clonal T-cell expansion. Here is what the overall study found, with its caveats: In partial responders in the 0.1-3.0 mg/kg groups, normalized peripheral clonal expansion was found to be among the lowest, especially among CD8+ T cells. On average, CD8+ T cells showed more expanded clones than CD4+ T cells after ivuxolimab. Low levels of normalized T-cell clonal expansion were also seen in some patients who did not respond. The antigen specificity of the clonally expanded peripheral T cells was not determined. At doses of 0.1 to 3.0 mg/kg, clonal expansion of both CD4+ and CD8+ T cells in blood was seen between baseline and week 6.

Notes on this clone: Its antigen remains undetermined. No per-base quality is available; no much larger clone lies one base away.

Genomic DNA was isolated from the sorted cells so that the TCRbeta CDR3 region could be sequenced. The immunoSEQ Assay was used for sequencing of TCRbeta CDR3 regions. This immuneACCESS table, as held by TCRdb, lists in-frame sequences with V and J called but not all clones. Of the missing ones, under half trace to an unresolved V gene in checked studies; the others have no known cause. For this sample there are around 61,000 clones; about four fifths appear just once. Together, the top ten hold 4.5% to 5% of the sample. V is clipped by 2 bases and J by 5 bases, and the sequence between their germline boundaries is 19 bases long. The CDR3 runs 16 amino acids, cysteine and phenylalanine included. Just the 48-base CDR3 DNA is kept, in frame starting at base 1. Taken from the germline V gene, the CDR1 and CDR2 loops are KGHSH and LQKENI. Patients with autoimmune disease history or receiving systemic immunosuppression were excluded from the trial. Peripheral blood for TCR sequencing was collected from all dose cohorts at baseline, on cycle 4 day 1, and on cycle 7 day 1. Samples were obtained from an open-label, multicenter, first-in-human phase I dose-escalation trial of ivuxolimab. Adults with locally advanced or metastatic melanoma, renal cell carcinoma, hepatocellular carcinoma or head and neck squamous cell carcinoma were enrolled in the trial. Before TCR sequencing, CD4+ T cells and CD8+ T cells were sorted from peripheral blood as separate populations.

The receptor was isolated from an adult with an advanced solid tumor such as melanoma, head and neck, liver or kidney cancer. The chain couples TRBV18 to TRBJ2-7; a tentative D match to TRBD1 spans 6 bases. Sequenced here: CD4+ or CD8+ T cells sorted from blood, sampled in a trial of the OX40 agonist ivuxolimab. The sequence in DNA is TGTGCCAGCTCACCAAGCTCCTCACAGGGCTATCACGAGCAGTACTTC. This sequence encodes CASSPSSSQGYHEQYF.